The entry that follows covers one T cell receptor beta chain sequence. The entry originates in a study of blood T cell repertoires in COVID-19. About the study: Sites in the United States, Italy and Spain provided acute and convalescent COVID-19 samples. PBMCs, B-cell-depleted T cells, or T cells were the source of the cDNA or gDNA that made up the material.

Source study methods: Estimates of nucleated cell counts were drawn from the amplification of reference gene primers. Data came from immunoSEQ multiplex PCR; TCRdb stores just in-frame clones and leaves some out. V and J calls and clone size are copied from that table; D and trimming were computed from the DNA. Of under 350,000 clones in the sample, around 83% were seen once. Germline V gene data show CDR1 as SGHRS and CDR2 as YFSETQ. This CDR3 contains 14 residues. V was shortened by 1 base and J by 6 bases, with 12 bases between the two germline ends. The genes are TRBV5-1 and TRBJ2-3; TRBD1 is a possible D gene (6 bases). The clonotype comes from a young man with active or convalescent COVID-19. The sample was peripheral blood. CDR3 region: CASSLTGGPDTQYF. The CDR3 DNA reads as TGCGCCAGCAGCTTGACTGGGGGCCCCGATACGCAGTATTTT. Supplemented by reference TRBV5-1 and TRBJ2-3, the full variable domain reads KAGVTQTPRYLIKTRGQQVTLSCSPISGHRSVSWYQQTPGQGLQFLFEYFSETQRNKGNFPGRFSGRQFSNSRSEMNVSTLELGDSALYLCASSLTGGPDTQYFGPGTRLTVL.